These 28 T cell receptor beta chains share one sample of origin, sequenced in a study of T cell repertoires in cytomegalovirus infection. TCRdb reanalysed the reads using MiXCR and keeps one entry per CDR3 protein. Here the sample spans 500,000 to 600,000 distinct CDR3 sequences, approximately 16% being singletons. The sequenced sample consisted of CD8+ T cells from PBMCs. The receptors come from a human donor in good health (CMV status not recorded). Some clones in this sample may be carry-over from other donors' samples.

This clonotype was seen at least ten times. V is TRBV7-3 and J is TRBJ1-5; D is possibly TRBD1 (6 bases). The V gene lost 1 base and the J gene lost 10 bases, with 11 bases spanning the gap. This CDR3 contains 13 residues. CDR1 and CDR2 from the germline V gene are SGHTA and FQGTGA. The CDR3, as DNA: TGTGCCAGCAGCTTAAAGGGGGAAGGACCCCAGCATTTT. Its translation is CASSLKGEGPQHF.

The rearrangement joins TRBV15 to TRBJ1-6, with D perhaps matching TRBD1 (6 bases). V shed 8 bases and J shed 4 bases, with 21 bases lying between them. This CDR3 region has 17 residues. Looked up from germline, CDR1 is LNHNV and CDR2 is YYDKDF (reference sequence). CDR3 sequence: CATRDRITTRYNSPLHF. For the CDR3, the DNA is TGTGCCACCCGTGACAGGATCACGACCAGATATAATTCACCCCTCCACTTT.

The J gene is TRBJ1-2, the V gene TRBV6-1; D not resolved. The V and J ends lost 5 bases and 1 base respectively, with 11 bases between them. Germline V gene data show CDR1 as MNHNS and CDR2 as SASEGT. This CDR3 comprises 14 residues. The DNA of the CDR3 is TGTGCCAGCAGTCCCGACACTATTAACTATGGCTACACCTTC. Its protein product is CASSPDTINYGYTF.

The sample holds many counts of this clonotype. The chain joins TRBV7-3 to TRBJ1-5, with TRBD1 as a possible D gene (6 bases). From germline, CDR1 is SGHTA and CDR2 FQGTGA. This CDR3 region has 16 residues. The ends were cut back, 5 bases at V and 0 bases at J, with 14 bases in the middle. CDR3 sequence (DNA): TGTGCCAGCAGCCGTGGACAGAACGTTAGCAATCAGCCCCAGCATTTT. Its protein product is CASSRGQNVSNQPQHF.

Ten or more counts support this clonotype. A read error may be the cause here, since a much bigger clone is one base away. CDR3 sequence reads: CASSPDTSSYNEQFF. The CDR3 DNA is TGTGCCAGCAGCCCTGACACGAGCTCCTACAATGAGCAGTTCTTC. V gene TRBV7-9 combines with J gene TRBJ2-1, with D unresolved. This CDR3 contains 15 residues. From germline, CDR1 is SEHNR and CDR2 FQNEAQ (reference sequence). V shed 5 bases and J shed 0 bases, with 11 bases lying between them. The whole variable domain, filled in from reference TRBV7-9 and TRBJ2-1, reads DTGVSQNPRHKITKRGQNVTFRCDPISEHNRLYWYRQTLGQGPEFLTYFQNEAQLEKSRLLSDRFSAERPKGSFSTLEIQRTEQGDSAMYLCASSPDTSSYNEQFFGPGTRLTVL.

This clonotype was found many times. V is TRBV7-8 and J is TRBJ1-1; 7 bases align to TRBD1. The CDR3 length is 16 residues. Looked up from germline, CDR1 is SGHVS and CDR2 is FQNEAQ. Unmatched junction bases numbered 8, after V lost 2 bases and J lost 2 bases. In DNA, the CDR3 is TGTGCCAGCAGCTTATACAGGGGATTGTCAAACACTGAAGCTTTCTTT. Protein product: CASSLYRGLSNTEAFF.

The table lists this clonotype with many counts. The V and J genes are TRBV28 and TRBJ2-3, with 8 nucleotides matching TRBD2. V lost 4 bases and J lost 6; bases outside the gene matches: 15. The CDR3 sequence is 17 residues long. The germline V gene has CDR1 MDHEN and CDR2 SYDVKM. CDR3 sequence reads: CASSSAGLRGALDTQYF. CDR3 nucleotide sequence: TGTGCCAGCAGTTCCGCAGGTCTGCGGGGGGCATTGGATACGCAGTATTTT.

This chain links TRBV20-1 with TRBJ2-7; TRBD2 matches 10 bases. The ends lost 3 bases at V and 2 bases at J; junction bases unmatched: 10. Germline lookup yields CDR1 DFQATT and CDR2 SNEGSKA (reference sequence). This CDR3 is 16 amino acids long. CDR3 DNA: TGCAGTGCTAGGCGCCTAGCGGGAGAGTATCCCTACGAGCAGTACTTC. This translates into CSARRLAGEYPYEQYF.

This clonotype was seen at least ten times. This sequence joins TRBV7-9 and TRBJ2-1, with TRBD2 matching over 7 bases. Germline CDR1 and CDR2: SEHNR and FQNEAQ (reference sequence). With 1 base clipped from V and 0 bases from J, the junction kept 9 bases outside the gene matches. The CDR3 sequence is 18 residues long. The DNA for the CDR3 is TGTGCCAGCAGCTTAGGCGCGGGGAGGGGTAGCTCCTACAATGAGCAGTTCTTC. Translation: CASSLGAGRGSSYNEQFF.

J is TRBJ1-1 and V is TRBV5-1; D ambiguous. Between the trimmed V and J ends, which lost 2 bases and 0 bases, there was a span of 8 bases. This CDR3 has 14 residues. CDR1 SGHRS and CDR2 YFSETQ come from the germline V gene. CDR3 nucleotides: TGCGCCAGCAGCTTCGGAACCATGAACACTGAAGCTTTCTTT. Its protein product is CASSFGTMNTEAFF. Looking up the rest from reference TRBV5-1 and TRBJ1-1 gives the full variable domain: KAGVTQTPRYLIKTRGQQVTLSCSPISGHRSVSWYQQTPGQGLQFLFEYFSETQRNKGNFPGRFSGRQFSNSRSEMNVSTLELGDSALYLCASSFGTMNTEAFFGQGTRLTVV.

The chain is built from TRBV14 and TRBJ1-4; D is undetermined. Per germline, CDR1 SGHDN and CDR2 FVKESK. This CDR3 spans 16 amino acids. V lost 0 bases, J lost 3 bases, and 11 bases lay in between. The CDR3 nucleotides are TGTGCCAGCAGCCAAGATCAGGCATGGCCTAATGAAAAACTGTTTTTT. Its translation is CASSQDQAWPNEKLFF.

This clonotype was seen only a few times. V usage is TRBV29-1 and J usage is TRBJ2-7; 10 bases are shared with TRBD2. Germline CDR1 is SQVTM and CDR2 is ANQGSEA. There are 13 residues in the CDR3. Losses at the gene ends were 3 bases for V and 3 bases for J; bases not matched to a gene: 2. CDR3: CSVELAGDYEQYF. CDR3 bases: TGCAGCGTTGAGCTAGCGGGGGACTACGAGCAGTACTTC.

This clonotype showed up many times. CDR3 coding DNA: TGCAGCGTTGAAGATGGTCCGGGCCCTATGAGCTCCTACGAGCAGTACTTC. Translation: CSVEDGPGPMSSYEQYF. J is TRBJ2-7 and V is TRBV29-1; D is ambiguous. The CDR3 contains 17 residues. Trimming removed 0 bases at V and 0 bases at J, with 18 bases between. From germline, CDR1 is SQVTM and CDR2 ANQGSEA.

Ten or more counts support this clonotype. The V gene is TRBV12-3 or TRBV12-4, the J gene TRBJ1-2; no reliable D call. There are 13 residues in the CDR3. Trimming removed 3 bases from V and 1 base from J, with 6 bases in between. DNA for the CDR3: TGTGCCAGCAGTTTGGGGAATAACTATGGCTACACCTTC. It is translated as CASSLGNNYGYTF.

This clonotype was recorded at least ten times. The V and J genes are TRBV6-1 and TRBJ2-1; TRBD2 agrees at 15 bases. Germline values: CDR1 MNHNS, CDR2 SASEGT. CDR3 length: 15 amino acids. V dropped 6 bases and J dropped 8; count of bases not matched to a gene: 5. The CDR3 DNA is TGTGCCAGCAGGCCGGGACTAGCGGGAGGCGATGAGCAGTTCTTC. Translated, it gives CASRPGLAGGDEQFF.

This clonotype was seen only a few times. The CDR3 bases are TGCAGCGCCCCCGGGGGGCGATATGGCTACACCTTC. Its protein product is CSAPGGRYGYTF. The rearrangement uses TRBV29-1 and TRBJ1-2, with D possibly TRBD1 on 6 matching bases. Trimming removed 7 bases from V and 5 bases from J, with 14 bases in between. This CDR3 has 12 residues. From germline, CDR1 is SQVTM and CDR2 ANQGSEA.

The chain carries TRBV11-2 and TRBJ2-1; TRBD2 agrees at 13 bases. Germline assignment: CDR1 SGHAT and CDR2 FQNNGV. V was pared by 5 bases and J by 10 bases, with 8 bases of the junction left unmatched. This CDR3 is 15 amino acids long. The CDR3 protein is CASSAGLAGAEEQFF. For the CDR3, the DNA is TGTGCCAGCAGCGCCGGACTAGCGGGGGCAGAGGAGCAGTTCTTC.

This clonotype came up many times. The chain couples TRBV6-1 to TRBJ2-3; 10 bases match TRBD1. The V and J ends lost 5 bases and 2 bases, in that order; junction bases with no gene match: 7. The CDR3 is 16 residues long. Germline V CDR1 and CDR2: MNHNS, SASEGT. The CDR3 sequence is CASSTPGQGFTDTQYF. The CDR3 DNA reads as TGTGCCAGCAGTACTCCGGGACAGGGGTTCACAGATACGCAGTATTTT.

In the case of this clonotype: This may be a read error: a much more frequent sequence differs by one nucleotide. This chain connects TRBV4-1 to TRBJ1-5; tentative D call: TRBD1 (5 bases). Germline CDR1 is MGHRA and CDR2 is YSYEKL. The CDR3 extends over 15 amino acids. The CDR3 loop is CTSSQVLGVDQPQHF. CDR3 bases: TGCACCAGCAGCCAAGTTTTGGGGGTCGATCAGCCCCAGCATTTT.

This clonotype was observed many times. The chain carries TRBV7-9 and TRBJ1-1, with D hard to call. The CDR3 is 17 amino acids. The ends were cut back, 1 base at V and 4 bases at J, with 19 bases in the middle. Germline CDR1 SEHNR, CDR2 FQNEAQ (reference sequence). The CDR3 loop reads CASSLDMLGFGVTEAFF. CDR3 coding DNA: TGTGCCAGCAGCTTAGATATGCTTGGGTTCGGGGTCACTGAAGCTTTCTTT.

The chain uses TRBV9 and TRBJ1-1; D ambiguous. This CDR3 spans 10 amino acids. Trimming cost V 3 bases and J 11 bases, with 8 bases left between them. In germline, CDR1 is SGDLS, CDR2 YYNGEE. This CDR3 reads CASSADGAFF. CDR3 in DNA: TGTGCCAGCAGCGCGGACGGCGCTTTCTTT.

CDR3 DNA: TGCGCCAGCAGCTCCCAACAGGGCCTCTCCGCCGAGCAGTACTTC. Translation: CASSSQQGLSAEQYF. V usage is TRBV5-1 and J usage is TRBJ2-7; a weak D match, TRBD1 (6 bases). Germline CDR1 SGHRS, CDR2 YFSETQ. The ends were cut back, 3 bases at V and 6 bases at J, with 19 bases in the middle. This CDR3 contains 15 residues.

The chain uses TRBV5-5 and TRBJ2-1; 12 bases agree with TRBD2. The CDR3 covers 15 residues. V lost 3 bases to trimming and J lost 7 bases; unmatched junction nucleotides: 5. Per germline, CDR1 SGHKS and CDR2 YYEKEE (reference sequence). The CDR3 DNA is TGTGCCAGCAGCTCTACTAGCGGGGGGTTAAATGAGCAGTTCTTC. Translation gives CASSSTSGGLNEQFF.

This clonotype has ten or more counts. V usage is TRBV4-2 and J usage is TRBJ1-1; no definite D call. The germline V gene has CDR1 LGHNA and CDR2 YNFKEQ. The CDR3 extends over 15 amino acids. The V and J ends lost 0 bases and 5 bases respectively, with 13 bases between them. CDR3 in amino acids: CASSQEQPVGTEAFF. The CDR3 DNA reads as TGTGCCAGCAGCCAAGAACAGCCGGTGGGTACTGAAGCTTTCTTT.

The CDR3 reads CSVGDRAYNEQFF. The CDR3, as DNA: TGCAGCGTTGGGGACAGGGCCTACAATGAGCAGTTCTTC. This sequence joins TRBV29-1 and TRBJ2-1, with TRBD1 matching 9 bases. V lost 4 bases, J lost 2 bases, and 0 bases stayed unmatched. The CDR3 is 13 amino acids. Germline values: CDR1 SQVTM, CDR2 ANQGSEA.

In this sample, this clonotype turned up many times. The chain is built from TRBV11-2 and TRBJ1-2; D may be TRBD1 (6 bases). The CDR3 runs 16 residues. Germline V CDR1 and CDR2: SGHAT, FQNNGV. V shed 4 bases and J shed 0 bases, with 15 bases lying between them. In nucleotides, the CDR3 is TGTGCCAGCAGCTACTGGGACACCTCAGCTAACTATGGCTACACCTTC. Protein product: CASSYWDTSANYGYTF.

In its sample, this clonotype was seen a few times. The rearrangement joins TRBV4-1 to TRBJ2-7, with TRBD2 matching over 7 bases. J lost 6 bases, V lost 0 bases, and 8 bases had no gene match. Germline V gives CDR1 MGHRA, CDR2 YSYEKL. The CDR3 consists of 15 residues. CDR3: CASSQDRGEGAEQYF. The CDR3 nucleotides read TGCGCCAGCAGCCAAGATCGGGGGGAAGGTGCCGAGCAGTACTTC.

This clonotype was observed many times. The gene calls are TRBV28 and TRBJ2-3, with D unresolved. The germline gives CDR1 MDHEN, CDR2 SYDVKM. Trimming removed 3 bases at V and 0 bases at J, with 7 bases between. CDR3 length equals 14 residues. CDR3 nucleotides: TGTGCCAGCAGTTTGTCACAGAGCACAGATACGCAGTATTTT. Translating gives CASSLSQSTDTQYF.